The clone carrying this T cell receptor (beta chain) was observed a single time. Germline V gene sequence: CDR1 LGHNA, CDR2 YNFKEQ. The CDR3 consists of 17 residues. Trimming removed 4 bases from V and 2 bases from J; junction bases left unmatched: 7. Sequencing used immunoSEQ multiplex PCR; TCRdb keeps in-frame clones, though not all of them. Found here are 130,000 to 150,000 clones, approximately 83% of them singletons; the top ten hold around 8%. This specimen comes from a study of blood T cell repertoires in COVID-19. Sequences were obtained from peripheral blood. The chain uses TRBV4-2 and TRBJ2-1, with TRBD2 matching 11 bases. The sequence was obtained from a woman aged 55-75 years with COVID-19, enrolled during active disease. CDR3: CASSPEGLAGTYNEQFF. Here the CDR3 DNA reads TGTGCCAGCAGCCCAGAAGGACTAGCGGGTACCTACAATGAGCAGTTCTTC.